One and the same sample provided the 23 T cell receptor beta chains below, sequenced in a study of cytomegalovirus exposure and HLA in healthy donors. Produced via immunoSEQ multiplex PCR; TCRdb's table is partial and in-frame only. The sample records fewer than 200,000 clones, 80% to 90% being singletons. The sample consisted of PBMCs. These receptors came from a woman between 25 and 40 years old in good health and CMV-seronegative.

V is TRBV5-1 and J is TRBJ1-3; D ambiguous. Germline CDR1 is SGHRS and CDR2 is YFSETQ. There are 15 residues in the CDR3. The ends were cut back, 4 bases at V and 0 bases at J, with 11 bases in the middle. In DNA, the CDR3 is TGCGCCAGCAGCGCGGACTGGAGCTCTGGAAACACCATATATTTT. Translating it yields CASSADWSSGNTIYF.

CDR3 sequence: CASSSTGQGGNTIYF. The CDR3 region has the DNA TGCGCCAGCAGCTCTACGGGACAGGGAGGAAACACCATATATTTT. The chain recombines TRBV5-1 with TRBJ1-3; 9 bases agree with TRBD1. The V segment lost 3 bases and the J segment 4 bases; nucleotides outside the gene matches: 5. Germline CDR1 is SGHRS and CDR2 is YFSETQ. The CDR3 runs 15 residues. Looking up the rest from reference TRBV5-1 and TRBJ1-3 gives the full variable domain: KAGVTQTPRYLIKTRGQQVTLSCSPISGHRSVSWYQQTPGQGLQFLFEYFSETQRNKGNFPGRFSGRQFSNSRSEMNVSTLELGDSALYLCASSSTGQGGNTIYFGEGSWLTVV.

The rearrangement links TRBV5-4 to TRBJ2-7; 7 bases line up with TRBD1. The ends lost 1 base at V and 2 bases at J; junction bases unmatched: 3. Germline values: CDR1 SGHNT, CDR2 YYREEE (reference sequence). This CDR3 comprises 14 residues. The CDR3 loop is CASSLNRGPYEQYF. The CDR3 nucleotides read TGTGCCAGCAGCTTGAACAGGGGACCCTACGAGCAGTACTTC.

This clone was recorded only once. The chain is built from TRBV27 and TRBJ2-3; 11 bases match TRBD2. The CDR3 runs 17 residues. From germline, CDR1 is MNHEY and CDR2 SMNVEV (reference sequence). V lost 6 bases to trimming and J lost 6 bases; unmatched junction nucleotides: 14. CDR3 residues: CASSHRPLAGVFDTQYF. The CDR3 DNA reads TGTGCCAGCAGCCATAGACCACTAGCGGGAGTTTTTGATACGCAGTATTTT.

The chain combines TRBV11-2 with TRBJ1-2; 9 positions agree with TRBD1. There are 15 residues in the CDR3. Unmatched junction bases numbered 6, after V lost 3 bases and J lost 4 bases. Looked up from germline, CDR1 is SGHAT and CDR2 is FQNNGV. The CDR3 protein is CASSFDRGEPYGYTF. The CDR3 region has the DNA TGTGCCAGCAGCTTCGACAGGGGGGAGCCCTATGGCTACACCTTC.

The DNA for the CDR3 is TGTGCCAGCAGTGAACAGGCGGTGGGGCCGAGTTCCGGCTACACCTTC. Its protein is CASSEQAVGPSSGYTF. The gene calls are TRBV6-1 and TRBJ1-2, with a tentative D call TRBD1 (5 bases). CDR1 is MNHNS, CDR2 SASEGT, per germline. This CDR3 has 16 residues. Deletions cut 2 bases from V and 8 bases from J, with 21 bases between.

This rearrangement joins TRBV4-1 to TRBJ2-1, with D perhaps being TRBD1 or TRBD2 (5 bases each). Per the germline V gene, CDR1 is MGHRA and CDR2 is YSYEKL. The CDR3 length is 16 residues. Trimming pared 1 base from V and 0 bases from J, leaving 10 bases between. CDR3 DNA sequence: TGCGCCAGCAGCCAAGTCCCAGGGAGCTCCTACAATGAGCAGTTCTTC. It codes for CASSQVPGSSYNEQFF.

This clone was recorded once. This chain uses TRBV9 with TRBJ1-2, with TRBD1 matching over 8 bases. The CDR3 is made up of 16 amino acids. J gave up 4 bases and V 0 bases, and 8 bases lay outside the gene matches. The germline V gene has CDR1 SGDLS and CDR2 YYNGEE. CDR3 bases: TGTGCCAGCAGCGTAGGGGACAGGAACCTCGGCTATGGCTACACCTTC. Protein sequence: CASSVGDRNLGYGYTF. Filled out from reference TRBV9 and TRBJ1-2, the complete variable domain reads DSGVTQTPKHLITATGQRVTLRCSPRSGDLSVYWYQQSLDQGLQFLIQYYNGEERAKGNILERFSAQQFPDLHSELNLSSLELGDSALYFCASSVGDRNLGYGYTFGSGTRLTVV.

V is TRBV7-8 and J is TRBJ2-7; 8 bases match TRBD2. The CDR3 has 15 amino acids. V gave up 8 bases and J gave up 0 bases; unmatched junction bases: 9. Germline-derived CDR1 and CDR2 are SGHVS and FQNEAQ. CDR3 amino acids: CASFGLAESSYEQYF. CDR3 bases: TGTGCCAGCTTCGGACTAGCTGAGAGCTCCTACGAGCAGTACTTC.

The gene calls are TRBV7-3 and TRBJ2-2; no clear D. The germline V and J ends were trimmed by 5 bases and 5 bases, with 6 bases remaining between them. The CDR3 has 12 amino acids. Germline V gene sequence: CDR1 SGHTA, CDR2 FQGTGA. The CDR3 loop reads CASSPVTGELFF. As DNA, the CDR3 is TGTGCCAGCAGCCCCGTGACCGGGGAGCTGTTTTTT.

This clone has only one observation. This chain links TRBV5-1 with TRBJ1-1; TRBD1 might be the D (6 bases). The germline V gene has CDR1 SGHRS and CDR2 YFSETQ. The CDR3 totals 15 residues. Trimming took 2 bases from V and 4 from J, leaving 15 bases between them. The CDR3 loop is CASSFTARGGTEAFF. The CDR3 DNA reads TGCGCCAGCAGCTTCACTGCCAGGGGAGGCACTGAAGCTTTCTTT.

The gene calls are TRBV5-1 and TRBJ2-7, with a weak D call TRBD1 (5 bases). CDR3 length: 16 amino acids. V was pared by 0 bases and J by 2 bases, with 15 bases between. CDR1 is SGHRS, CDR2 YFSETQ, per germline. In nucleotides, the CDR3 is TGCGCCAGCAGCTTGGGGCAACAGGAATTCCCCTACGAGCAGTACTTC. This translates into CASSLGQQEFPYEQYF.

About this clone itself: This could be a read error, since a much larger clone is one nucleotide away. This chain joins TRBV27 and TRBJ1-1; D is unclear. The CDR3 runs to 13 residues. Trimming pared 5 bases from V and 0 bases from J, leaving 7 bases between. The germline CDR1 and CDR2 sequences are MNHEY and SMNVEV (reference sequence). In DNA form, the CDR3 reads TGTGCCAGCAGTGCGACGGTGAACACTGAAGCTTTCTTT. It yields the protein CASSATVNTEAFF.

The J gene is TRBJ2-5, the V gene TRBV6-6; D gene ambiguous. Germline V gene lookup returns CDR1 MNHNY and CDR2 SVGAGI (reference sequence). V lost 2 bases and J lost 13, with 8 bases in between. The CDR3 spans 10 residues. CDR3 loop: CASSYDKPYF. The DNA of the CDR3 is TGTGCCAGCAGTTACGATAAGCCGTACTTC.

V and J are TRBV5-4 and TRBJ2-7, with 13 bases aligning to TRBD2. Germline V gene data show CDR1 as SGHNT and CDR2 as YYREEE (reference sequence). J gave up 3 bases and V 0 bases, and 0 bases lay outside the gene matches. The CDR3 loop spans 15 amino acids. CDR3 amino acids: CASSLGTSGSYEQYF. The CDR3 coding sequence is TGTGCCAGCAGCTTGGGGACTAGCGGGAGCTACGAGCAGTACTTC.

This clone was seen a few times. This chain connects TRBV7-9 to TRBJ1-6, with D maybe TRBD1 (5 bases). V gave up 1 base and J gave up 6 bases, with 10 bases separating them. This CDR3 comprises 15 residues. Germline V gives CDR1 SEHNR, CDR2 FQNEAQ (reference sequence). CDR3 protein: CASSLGGDSNSPLHF. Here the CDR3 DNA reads TGTGCCAGCAGCTTAGGAGGGGATTCTAATTCACCCCTCCACTTT.

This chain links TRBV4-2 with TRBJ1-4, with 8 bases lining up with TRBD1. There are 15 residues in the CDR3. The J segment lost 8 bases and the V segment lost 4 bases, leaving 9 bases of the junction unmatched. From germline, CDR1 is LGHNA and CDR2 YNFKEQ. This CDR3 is CASSRSGTGGEKLFF. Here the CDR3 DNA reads TGTGCCAGCAGCCGTTCCGGGACAGGAGGCGAAAAACTGTTTTTT.

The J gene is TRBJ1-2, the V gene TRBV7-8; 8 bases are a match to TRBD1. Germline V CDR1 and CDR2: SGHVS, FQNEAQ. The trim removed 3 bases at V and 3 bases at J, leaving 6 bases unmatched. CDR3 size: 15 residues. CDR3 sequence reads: CASSFYGQGHYGYTF. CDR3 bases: TGTGCCAGCAGCTTCTACGGACAGGGACACTATGGCTACACCTTC.

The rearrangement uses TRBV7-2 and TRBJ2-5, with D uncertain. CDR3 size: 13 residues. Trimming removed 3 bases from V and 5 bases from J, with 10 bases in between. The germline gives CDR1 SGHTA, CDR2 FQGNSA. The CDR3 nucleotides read TGTGCCAGCAGCTTGGTGGGCATGGAGACCCAGTACTTC. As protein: CASSLVGMETQYF.

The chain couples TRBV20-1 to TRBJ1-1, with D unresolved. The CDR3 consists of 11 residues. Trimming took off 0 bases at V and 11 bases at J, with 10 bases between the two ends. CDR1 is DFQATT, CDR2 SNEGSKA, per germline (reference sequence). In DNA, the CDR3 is TGCAGTGCTAGAGATCTTCGGTTGGCTTTCTTT. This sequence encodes CSARDLRLAFF.

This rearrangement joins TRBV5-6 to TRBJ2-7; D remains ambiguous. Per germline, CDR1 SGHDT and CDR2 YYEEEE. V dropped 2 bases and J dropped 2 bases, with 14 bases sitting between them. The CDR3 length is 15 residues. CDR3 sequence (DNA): TGTGCCAGCAGCTTAGGTTACCAGCAACCCTACGAGCAGTACTTC. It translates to CASSLGYQQPYEQYF.

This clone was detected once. CDR3 nucleotide sequence: TGTGCCAGCAGCTTAGGAATTATAGACCCCGGGACAGGGGGCAATCAGCCCCAGCATTTT. Its protein is CASSLGIIDPGTGGNQPQHF. The chain carries TRBV7-8 and TRBJ1-5; 10 bases agree with TRBD1. J lost 2 bases, V lost 1 base, and 14 bases had no gene match. The germline gives CDR1 SGHVS, CDR2 FQNEAQ. CDR3 length: 20 residues.

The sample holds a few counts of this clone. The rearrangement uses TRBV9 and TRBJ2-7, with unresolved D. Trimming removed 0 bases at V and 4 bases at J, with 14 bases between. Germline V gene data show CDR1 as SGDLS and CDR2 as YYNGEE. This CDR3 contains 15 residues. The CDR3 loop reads CASSVASATKYEQYF. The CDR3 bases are TGTGCCAGCAGCGTAGCTTCGGCGACGAAGTACGAGCAGTACTTC.